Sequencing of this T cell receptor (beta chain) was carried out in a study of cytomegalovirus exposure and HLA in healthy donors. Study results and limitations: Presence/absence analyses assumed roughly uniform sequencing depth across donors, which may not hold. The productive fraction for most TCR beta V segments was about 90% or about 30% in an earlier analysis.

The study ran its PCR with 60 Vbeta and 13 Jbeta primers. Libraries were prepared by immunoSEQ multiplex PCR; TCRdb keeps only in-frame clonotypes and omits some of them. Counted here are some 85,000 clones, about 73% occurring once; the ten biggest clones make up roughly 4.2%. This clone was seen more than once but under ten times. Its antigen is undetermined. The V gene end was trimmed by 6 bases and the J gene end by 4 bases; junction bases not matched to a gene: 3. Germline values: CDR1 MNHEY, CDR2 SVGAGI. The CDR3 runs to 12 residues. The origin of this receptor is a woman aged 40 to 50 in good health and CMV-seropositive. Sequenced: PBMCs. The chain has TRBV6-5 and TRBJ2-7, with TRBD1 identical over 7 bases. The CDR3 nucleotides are TGTGCCAGCAGGGGGACAGTTTACGAGCAGTACTTC. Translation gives CASRGTVYEQYF.